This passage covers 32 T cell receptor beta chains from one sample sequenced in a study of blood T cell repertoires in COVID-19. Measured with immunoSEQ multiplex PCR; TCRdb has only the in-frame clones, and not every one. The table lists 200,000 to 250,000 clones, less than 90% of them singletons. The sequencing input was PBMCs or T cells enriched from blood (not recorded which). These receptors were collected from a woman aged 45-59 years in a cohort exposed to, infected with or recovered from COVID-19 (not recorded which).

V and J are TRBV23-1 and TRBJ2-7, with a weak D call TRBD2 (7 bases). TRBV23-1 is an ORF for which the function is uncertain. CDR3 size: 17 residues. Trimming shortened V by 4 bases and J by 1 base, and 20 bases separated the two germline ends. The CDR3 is CASSPPSGEGVSYEQYF. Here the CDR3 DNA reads TGCGCCAGCAGTCCCCCTAGCGGAGAGGGGGTATCCTACGAGCAGTACTTC.

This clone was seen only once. CDR3 sequence (DNA): TGTGCCAGCAGACCACTTTTGGCGGGGAAAGCCTACGAGCAGTACTTC. It is translated as CASRPLLAGKAYEQYF. The chain combines TRBV27 with TRBJ2-7; tentative D call: TRBD2 (6 bases). Per germline, CDR1 MNHEY and CDR2 SMNVEV (reference sequence). V lost 6 bases, J lost 2 bases, and 20 bases lay in between. The CDR3 length is 16 residues.

The CDR3 region is CASSPPTGSNYGYTF. CDR3 DNA sequence: TGTGCCAGCAGCCCGCCGACAGGGTCTAACTATGGCTACACCTTC. The rearrangement links TRBV14 to TRBJ1-2, with TRBD1 identical over 7 bases. Germline V gene sequence: CDR1 SGHDN, CDR2 FVKESK. CDR3 length: 15 residues. The trim removed 4 bases at V and 0 bases at J, leaving 5 bases unmatched.

The CDR3 is CASSLGSRGGEQYF. In DNA, the CDR3 is TGTGCCAGCAGCTTAGGCAGCCGAGGGGGTGAGCAGTACTTC. The chain carries TRBV11-2 and TRBJ2-7; the D gene is possibly TRBD1 (6 bases). Germline CDR1 SGHAT, CDR2 FQNNGV. This CDR3 has 14 residues. The V end was cut by 1 base, the J end by 7 bases, with 14 bases between.

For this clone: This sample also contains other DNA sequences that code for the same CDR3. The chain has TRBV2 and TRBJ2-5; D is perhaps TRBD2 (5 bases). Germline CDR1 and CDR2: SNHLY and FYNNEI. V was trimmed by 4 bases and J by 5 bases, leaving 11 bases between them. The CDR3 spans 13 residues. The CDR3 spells CASSGEGRETQYF. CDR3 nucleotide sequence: TGTGCCAGCAGTGGAGAGGGTAGGGAGACCCAGTACTTC.

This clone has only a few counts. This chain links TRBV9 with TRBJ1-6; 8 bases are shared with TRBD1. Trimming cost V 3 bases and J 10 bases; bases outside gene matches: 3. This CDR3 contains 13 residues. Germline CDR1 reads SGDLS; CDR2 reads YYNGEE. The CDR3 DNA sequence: TGTGCCAGCAGCGGACAGGGGAAATCACCCCTCCACTTT. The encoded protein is CASSGQGKSPLHF.

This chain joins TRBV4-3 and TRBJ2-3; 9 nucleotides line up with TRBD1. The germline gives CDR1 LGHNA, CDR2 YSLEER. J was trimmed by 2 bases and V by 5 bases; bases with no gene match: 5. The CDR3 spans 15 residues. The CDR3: CASSSDRGNTDTQYF. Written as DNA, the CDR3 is TGCGCCAGCAGCAGCGACAGGGGGAACACAGATACGCAGTATTTT.

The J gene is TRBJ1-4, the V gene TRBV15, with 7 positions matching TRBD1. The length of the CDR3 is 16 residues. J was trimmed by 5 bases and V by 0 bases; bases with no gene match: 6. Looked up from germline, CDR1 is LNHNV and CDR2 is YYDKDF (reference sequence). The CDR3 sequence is CATSRDFGQANEKLFF. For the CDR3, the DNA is TGTGCCACCAGCAGAGATTTCGGACAGGCCAATGAAAAACTGTTTTTT.

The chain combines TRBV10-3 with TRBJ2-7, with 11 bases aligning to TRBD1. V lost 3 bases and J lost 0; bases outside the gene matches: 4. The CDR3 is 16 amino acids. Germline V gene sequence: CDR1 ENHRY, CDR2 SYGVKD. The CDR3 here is CAISDIGTGGSYEQYF. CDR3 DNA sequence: TGTGCCATCAGTGATATTGGGACAGGGGGCTCCTACGAGCAGTACTTC.

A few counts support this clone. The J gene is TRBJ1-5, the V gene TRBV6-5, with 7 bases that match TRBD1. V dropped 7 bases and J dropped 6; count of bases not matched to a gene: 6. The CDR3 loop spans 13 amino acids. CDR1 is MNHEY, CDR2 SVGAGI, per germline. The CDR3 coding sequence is TGTGCCAGCAATAGGGGGCTACGTCAGCCCCAGCATTTT. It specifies CASNRGLRQPQHF.

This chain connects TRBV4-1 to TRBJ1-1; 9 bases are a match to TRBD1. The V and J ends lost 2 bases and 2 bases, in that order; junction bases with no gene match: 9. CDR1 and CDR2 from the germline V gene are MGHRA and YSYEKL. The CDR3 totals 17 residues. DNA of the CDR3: TGCGCCAGCAGCCAATTAATCTCGGGACAGGGAAACACTGAAGCTTTCTTT. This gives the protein CASSQLISGQGNTEAFF.

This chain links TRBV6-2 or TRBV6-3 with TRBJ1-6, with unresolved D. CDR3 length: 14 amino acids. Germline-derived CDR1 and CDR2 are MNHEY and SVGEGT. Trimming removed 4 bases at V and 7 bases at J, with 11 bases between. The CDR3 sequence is CASSSGPNNSPLHF. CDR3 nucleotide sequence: TGTGCCAGCAGTTCCGGTCCAAACAATTCACCCCTCCACTTT.

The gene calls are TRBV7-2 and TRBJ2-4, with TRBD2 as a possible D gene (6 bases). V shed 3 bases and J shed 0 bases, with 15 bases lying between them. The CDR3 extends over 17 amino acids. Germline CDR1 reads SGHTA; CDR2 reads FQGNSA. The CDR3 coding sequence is TGTGCCAGCAGCTTTCAGGTCCGTAGCGGAGCCAAAAACATTCAGTACTTC. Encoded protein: CASSFQVRSGAKNIQYF.

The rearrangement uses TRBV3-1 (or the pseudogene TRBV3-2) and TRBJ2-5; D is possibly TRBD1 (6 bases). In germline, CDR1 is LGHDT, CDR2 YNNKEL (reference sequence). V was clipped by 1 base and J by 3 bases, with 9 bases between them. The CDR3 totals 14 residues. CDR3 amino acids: CASSQGAGEETQYF. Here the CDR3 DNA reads TGTGCCAGCAGCCAAGGGGCAGGGGAAGAGACCCAGTACTTC.

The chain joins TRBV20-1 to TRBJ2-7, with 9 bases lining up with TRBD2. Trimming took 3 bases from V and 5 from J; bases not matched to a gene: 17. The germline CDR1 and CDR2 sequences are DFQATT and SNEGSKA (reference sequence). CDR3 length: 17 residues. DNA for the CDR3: TGCAGTGCTAGTCTCGGCAGGGTGCGGGGGGGTTTCAACGAGCAGTACTTC. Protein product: CSASLGRVRGGFNEQYF.

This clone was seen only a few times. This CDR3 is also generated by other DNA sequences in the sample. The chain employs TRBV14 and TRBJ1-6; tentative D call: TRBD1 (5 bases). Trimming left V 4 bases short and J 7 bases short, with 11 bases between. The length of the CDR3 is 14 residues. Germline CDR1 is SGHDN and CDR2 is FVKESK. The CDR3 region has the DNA TGTGCCAGCAGCCTTGTGGGGGGGAATTCACCCCTCCACTTT. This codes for CASSLVGGNSPLHF.

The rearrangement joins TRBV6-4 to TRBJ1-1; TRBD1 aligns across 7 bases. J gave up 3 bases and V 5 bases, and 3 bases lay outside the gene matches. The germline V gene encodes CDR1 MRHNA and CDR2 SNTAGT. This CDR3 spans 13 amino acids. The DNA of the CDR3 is TGTGCCAGCAGTAAGGACAGGTACACTGAAGCTTTCTTT. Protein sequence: CASSKDRYTEAFF.

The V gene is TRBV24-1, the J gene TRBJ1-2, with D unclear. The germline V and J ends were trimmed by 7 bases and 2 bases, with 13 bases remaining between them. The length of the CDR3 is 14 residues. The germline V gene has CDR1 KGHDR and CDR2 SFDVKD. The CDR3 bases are TGTGCCACCAGCCCAGCGGGCTACAACTATGGCTACACCTTC. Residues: CATSPAGYNYGYTF.

CDR3 protein: CATSSPSGVPDTLYGYTF. In DNA, the CDR3 is TGTGCCACCAGCAGCCCCTCAGGGGTCCCGGACACTCTTTATGGCTACACCTTC. This chain links TRBV15 with TRBJ1-2, with D perhaps TRBD1 (6 bases). V was cut by 3 bases and J by 5 bases, with 25 bases left in between. The CDR3 is made up of 18 amino acids. Germline values: CDR1 LNHNV, CDR2 YYDKDF (reference sequence).

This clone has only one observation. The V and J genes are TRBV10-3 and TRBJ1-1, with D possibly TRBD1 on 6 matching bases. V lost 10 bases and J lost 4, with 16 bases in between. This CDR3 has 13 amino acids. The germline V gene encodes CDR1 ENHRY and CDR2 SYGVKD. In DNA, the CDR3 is TGTGCCAGCAGACGGGGACACATCACTGAAGCTTTCTTT. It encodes CASRRGHITEAFF.

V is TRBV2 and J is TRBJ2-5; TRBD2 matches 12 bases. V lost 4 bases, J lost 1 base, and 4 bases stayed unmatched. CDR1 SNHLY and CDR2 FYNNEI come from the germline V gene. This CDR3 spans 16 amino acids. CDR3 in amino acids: CASSVGLAGLQETQYF. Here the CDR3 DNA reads TGTGCCAGCAGTGTAGGACTAGCGGGGCTCCAAGAGACCCAGTACTTC.

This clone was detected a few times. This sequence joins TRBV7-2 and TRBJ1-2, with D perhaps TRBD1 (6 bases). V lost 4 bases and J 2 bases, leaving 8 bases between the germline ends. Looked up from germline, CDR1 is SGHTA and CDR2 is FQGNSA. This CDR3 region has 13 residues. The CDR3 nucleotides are TGTGCCAGCAGCTGGGACACCAACTATGGCTACACCTTC. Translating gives CASSWDTNYGYTF.

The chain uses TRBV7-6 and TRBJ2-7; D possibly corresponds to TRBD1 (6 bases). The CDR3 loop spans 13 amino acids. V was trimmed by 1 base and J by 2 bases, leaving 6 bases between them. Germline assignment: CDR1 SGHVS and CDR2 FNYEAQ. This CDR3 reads CASSLGDTYEQYF. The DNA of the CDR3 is TGTGCCAGCAGCTTAGGGGACACCTACGAGCAGTACTTC.

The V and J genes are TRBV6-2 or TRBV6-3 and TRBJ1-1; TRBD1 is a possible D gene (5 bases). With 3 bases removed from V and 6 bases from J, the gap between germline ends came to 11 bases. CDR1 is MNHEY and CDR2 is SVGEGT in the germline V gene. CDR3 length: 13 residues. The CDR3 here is CASSYIGRAEAFF. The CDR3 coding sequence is TGTGCCAGCAGTTATATAGGCAGGGCTGAAGCTTTCTTT.

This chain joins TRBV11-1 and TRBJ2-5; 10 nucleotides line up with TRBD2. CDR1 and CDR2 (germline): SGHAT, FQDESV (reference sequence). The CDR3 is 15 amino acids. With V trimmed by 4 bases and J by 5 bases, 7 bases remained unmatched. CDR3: CASSSGTSALETQYF. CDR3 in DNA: TGTGCCAGCAGCTCCGGGACTAGCGCGTTGGAGACCCAGTACTTC.

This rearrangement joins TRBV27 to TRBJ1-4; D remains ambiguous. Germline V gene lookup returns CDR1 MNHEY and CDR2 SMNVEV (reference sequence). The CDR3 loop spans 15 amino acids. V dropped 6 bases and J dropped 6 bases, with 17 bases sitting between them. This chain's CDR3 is CASRAWGGYDEKLFF. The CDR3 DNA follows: TGTGCCAGCAGGGCCTGGGGAGGGTACGATGAAAAACTGTTTTTT.

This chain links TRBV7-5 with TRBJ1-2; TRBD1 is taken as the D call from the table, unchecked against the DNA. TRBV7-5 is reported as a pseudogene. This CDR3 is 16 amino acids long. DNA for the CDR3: TGTGCCAGAAGCTCTTGTCTTTCTGGACAGGGGTATGGCTACACCTTC. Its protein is CARSSCLSGQGYGYTF.

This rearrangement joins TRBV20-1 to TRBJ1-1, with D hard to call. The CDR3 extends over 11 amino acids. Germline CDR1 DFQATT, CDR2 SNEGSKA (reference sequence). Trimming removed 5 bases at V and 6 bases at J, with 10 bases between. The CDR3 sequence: CSARRAAEAFF. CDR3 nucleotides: TGCAGTGCTCGGAGGGCTGCTGAAGCTTTCTTT.

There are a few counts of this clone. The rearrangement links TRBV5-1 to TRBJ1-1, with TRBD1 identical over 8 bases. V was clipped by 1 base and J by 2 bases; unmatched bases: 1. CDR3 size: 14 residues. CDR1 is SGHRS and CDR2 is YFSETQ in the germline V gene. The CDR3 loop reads CASSLQGANTEAFF. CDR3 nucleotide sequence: TGCGCCAGCAGCTTGCAGGGGGCTAACACTGAAGCTTTCTTT.

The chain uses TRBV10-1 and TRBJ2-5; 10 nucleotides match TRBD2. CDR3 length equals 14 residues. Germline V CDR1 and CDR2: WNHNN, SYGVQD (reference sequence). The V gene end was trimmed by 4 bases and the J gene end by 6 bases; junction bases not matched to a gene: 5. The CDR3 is CASSAGSGGKTQYF. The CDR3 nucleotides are TGCGCCAGCAGTGCTGGTAGCGGGGGGAAGACCCAGTACTTC.

CDR3 protein: CASSQDPGTDTYEQYF. The CDR3 DNA is TGCGCCAGCAGCCAAGACCCTGGGACAGATACCTACGAGCAGTACTTC. The chain links TRBV4-1 to TRBJ2-7; TRBD1 matches at 7 bases. CDR3 size: 16 residues. CDR1 is MGHRA and CDR2 is YSYEKL in the germline V gene. V shed 0 bases, J shed 2 bases, and the junction held 7 bases outside the gene matches.

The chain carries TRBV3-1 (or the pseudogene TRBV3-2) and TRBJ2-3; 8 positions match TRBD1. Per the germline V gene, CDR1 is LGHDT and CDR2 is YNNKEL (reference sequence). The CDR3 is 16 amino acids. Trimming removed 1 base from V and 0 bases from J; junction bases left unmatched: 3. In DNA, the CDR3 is TGTGCCAGCAGCCAAGCAGGGGGCACTAGCACAGATACGCAGTATTTT. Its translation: CASSQAGGTSTDTQYF.